Shown below are 32 T cell receptor beta chains from a single sample sequenced in a study of blood T cell repertoires in COVID-19. Data came from immunoSEQ multiplex PCR; TCRdb stores just in-frame clones and leaves some out. The data hold fewer than 250,000 clones, with roughly nine tenths observed a single time. The specimen was peripheral blood. Every receptor here comes from a man aged 65 to 79 with acute or convalescent COVID-19.

The gene calls are TRBV21-1 and TRBJ2-1; no check of the table's D call, TRBD2, against the DNA was made. TRBV21-1 is assigned pseudogene status. The CDR3 contains 17 residues. CDR3 nucleotide sequence: TGTGCCAGCAGCAAAAAGGTTCGACTAGCGCACATCAATGAGCAGTTCTTC. This translates into CASSKKVRLAHINEQFF.

The rearrangement uses TRBV28 and TRBJ1-4; 9 positions agree with TRBD1. This CDR3 region has 16 residues. Looked up from germline, CDR1 is MDHEN and CDR2 is SYDVKM. After removal of 2 bases from V and 5 bases from J, the junction contained 6 bases not matched to a gene. CDR3 sequence: CASSLRQGVLNEKLFF. Written as DNA, the CDR3 is TGTGCCAGCAGTTTACGACAGGGGGTCCTCAATGAAAAACTGTTTTTT.

The chain joins TRBV2 to TRBJ1-4, with 11 bases aligning to TRBD1. The germline gives CDR1 SNHLY, CDR2 FYNNEI. With 6 bases clipped from V and 3 bases from J, the junction kept 6 bases outside the gene matches. This CDR3 region has 16 residues. CDR3: CASRTGTGGSNEKLFF. Here the CDR3 DNA reads TGTGCCAGCAGGACCGGGACAGGGGGGTCTAATGAAAAACTGTTTTTT.

As for this clone: Other DNA sequences in the same sample also yield this CDR3. CDR3 in amino acids: CSVGQGNYGYTF. The CDR3 DNA follows: TGCAGCGTAGGACAGGGGAACTATGGCTACACCTTC. This chain uses TRBV29-1 with TRBJ1-2; 9 bases fit TRBD1. The CDR3 is 12 amino acids. Germline lookup yields CDR1 SQVTM and CDR2 ANQGSEA. Germline trimming cut 6 bases from V and 2 bases from J; bases unmatched to any gene: 1.

The chain is built from TRBV4-2 and TRBJ2-3; 7 nucleotides line up with TRBD1. CDR1 LGHNA and CDR2 YNFKEQ come from the germline V gene. The J segment lost 0 bases and the V segment lost 0 bases, leaving 12 bases of the junction unmatched. The CDR3 sequence is 19 residues long. The CDR3 DNA reads TGTGCCAGCAGCCAAGATGGCCGACAGGGTCCCCTGAGCACAGATACGCAGTATTTT. This codes for CASSQDGRQGPLSTDTQYF.

The genes are TRBV18 and TRBJ1-2, with D uncertain. The V gene lost 1 base and the J gene lost 0 bases, with 6 bases spanning the gap. The CDR3 runs 14 residues. Germline assignment: CDR1 KGHSH and CDR2 LQKENI. The CDR3 region has the DNA TGTGCCAGCTCACCACAGAGTACTAACTATGGCTACACCTTC. Its translation is CASSPQSTNYGYTF.

The rearrangement links TRBV9 to TRBJ1-1; no clear D. CDR1 and CDR2 from the germline V gene are SGDLS and YYNGEE. V lost 2 bases, J lost 1 base, and 9 bases lay in between. The CDR3 contains 14 residues. The CDR3 DNA sequence: TGTGCCAGCAGCGTGGGAGAGGCGAACACTGAAGCTTTCTTT. This codes for CASSVGEANTEAFF.

The V gene is TRBV7-2, the J gene TRBJ2-3, with D possibly being TRBD2 (7 bases). The germline V gene encodes CDR1 SGHTA and CDR2 FQGNSA. Trimming pared 8 bases from V and 2 bases from J, leaving 14 bases between. The CDR3 totals 14 residues. The CDR3 coding sequence is TGTGCCAGCGCGGGGGCGGGTTTCACAGATACGCAGTATTTT. Translated, it gives CASAGAGFTDTQYF.

This clone was seen ten or more times. The chain links TRBV27 to TRBJ2-7; the match to TRBD2 covers 11 bases. With 2 bases clipped from V and 6 bases from J, the junction kept 6 bases outside the gene matches. This CDR3 has 15 amino acids. The germline gives CDR1 MNHEY, CDR2 SMNVEV (reference sequence). The CDR3 is CASSLGASGRLEQYF. For the CDR3, the DNA is TGTGCCAGCAGTTTAGGCGCTAGCGGGAGGCTCGAGCAGTACTTC.

The gene calls are TRBV2 and TRBJ1-5; 9 positions agree with TRBD1. The CDR3 consists of 15 residues. Per germline, CDR1 SNHLY and CDR2 FYNNEI. Germline trimming cut 7 bases from V and 7 bases from J; bases unmatched to any gene: 11. The CDR3 DNA reads TGTGCCAGCAAGTCCGGGACAGGGTTGAGCCAGCCCCAGCATTTT. It encodes CASKSGTGLSQPQHF.

The chain couples TRBV7-9 to TRBJ2-5; 8 nucleotides align to TRBD2. CDR1 SEHNR and CDR2 FQNEAQ come from the germline V gene (reference sequence). The CDR3 extends over 16 amino acids. The trim removed 10 bases at V and 5 bases at J, leaving 18 bases unmatched. CDR3 bases: TGTGCCATCCCGACCTTTGGAAGCGGGAGATACGAGACCCAGTACTTC. Its translation: CAIPTFGSGRYETQYF.

The V and J genes are TRBV11-2 and TRBJ2-5, with 9 bases aligning to TRBD1. After removal of 1 base from V and 5 bases from J, the junction contained 14 bases not matched to a gene. This CDR3 contains 18 residues. Looked up from germline, CDR1 is SGHAT and CDR2 is FQNNGV. In DNA, the CDR3 is TGTGCCAGCAGCTTAGTCCCTTTGGGACAGGGATTTTTGGAGACCCAGTACTTC. Its translation is CASSLVPLGQGFLETQYF.

The chain combines TRBV28 with TRBJ2-1, with 14 bases matching TRBD2. CDR3 length: 16 amino acids. With V trimmed by 5 bases and J by 7 bases, 7 bases remained unmatched. Germline CDR1 MDHEN, CDR2 SYDVKM. CDR3 amino acids: CASSAGGLAGENEQFF. The CDR3 DNA reads TGTGCCAGCAGTGCGGGGGGACTAGCGGGGGAGAATGAGCAGTTCTTC.

The rearrangement joins TRBV5-1 to TRBJ2-6; D perhaps matches TRBD2 (5 bases). Looked up from germline, CDR1 is SGHRS and CDR2 is YFSETQ. Trimming took 0 bases from V and 9 from J, leaving 10 bases between them. The CDR3 is made up of 14 amino acids. CDR3 in amino acids: CASSLGPGSNVLTF. The CDR3 DNA reads TGCGCCAGCAGCTTGGGTCCGGGGAGCAACGTCCTGACTTTC.

The chain is built from TRBV7-2 and TRBJ2-1; 8 nucleotides line up with TRBD1. This CDR3 is 15 amino acids long. Germline V gene data show CDR1 as SGHTA and CDR2 as FQGNSA. After removal of 2 bases from V and 9 bases from J, the junction contained 9 bases not matched to a gene. CDR3 in amino acids: CASSLNQGAKGEQFF. The CDR3 DNA is TGTGCCAGCAGCTTAAACCAGGGGGCAAAGGGTGAGCAGTTCTTC. The entire variable domain, with the rest obtained from reference TRBV7-2 and TRBJ2-1, is as follows: GAGVSQSPSNKVTEKGKDVELRCDPISGHTALYWYRQSLGQGLEFLIYFQGNSAPDKSGLPSDRFSAERTGGSVSTLTIQRTQQEDSAVYLCASSLNQGAKGEQFFGPGTRLTVL.

The chain combines TRBV7-9 with TRBJ2-3; 8 bases map to TRBD2. V dropped 1 base and J dropped 6; count of bases not matched to a gene: 6. Germline loops: CDR1 SEHNR, CDR2 FQNEAQ (reference sequence). This CDR3 spans 15 amino acids. For the CDR3, the DNA is TGTGCCAGCAGCTTAGGAACGGGAGGGCAGGATACGCAGTATTTT. Translating it yields CASSLGTGGQDTQYF.

The chain recombines TRBV19 with TRBJ1-2; TRBD1 agrees at 12 bases. CDR3 length equals 14 residues. With 9 bases clipped from V and 4 bases from J, the junction kept 6 bases outside the gene matches. Per the germline V gene, CDR1 is LNHDA and CDR2 is SQIVND (reference sequence). The CDR3 reads CASRDRGQSYGYTF. CDR3 in DNA: TGTGCCAGCAGGGACAGGGGGCAGAGCTATGGCTACACCTTC.

This chain uses TRBV4-2 with TRBJ1-1, with TRBD1 identical over 8 bases. This CDR3 is 15 amino acids long. Germline-derived CDR1 and CDR2 are LGHNA and YNFKEQ. J gave up 1 base and V 1 base, and 2 bases lay outside the gene matches. DNA for the CDR3: TGTGCCAGCAGCCAAGTCGGACAGGGGAACACTGAAGCTTTCTTT. This translates into CASSQVGQGNTEAFF.

The chain carries TRBV7-2 and TRBJ2-6; D is perhaps TRBD2 (6 bases). V was trimmed by 1 base and J by 4 bases, leaving 14 bases between them. This CDR3 is 17 amino acids long. Germline values: CDR1 SGHTA, CDR2 FQGNSA. This CDR3 is CASSLVGGASGANVLTF. DNA for the CDR3: TGTGCCAGCAGCTTAGTCGGGGGAGCGTCCGGGGCCAACGTCCTGACTTTC. The variable domain in full, completed from reference TRBV7-2 and TRBJ2-6, reads GAGVSQSPSNKVTEKGKDVELRCDPISGHTALYWYRQSLGQGLEFLIYFQGNSAPDKSGLPSDRFSAERTGGSVSTLTIQRTQQEDSAVYLCASSLVGGASGANVLTFGAGSRLTVL.

V is TRBV9 and J is TRBJ1-1, with D hard to call. The CDR3 length is 15 residues. Germline values: CDR1 SGDLS, CDR2 YYNGEE. V shed 0 bases and J shed 1 base, with 10 bases lying between them. The CDR3 region is CASSVDMQANTEAFF. The CDR3 DNA follows: TGTGCCAGCAGCGTAGATATGCAGGCGAACACTGAAGCTTTCTTT.

This chain joins TRBV29-1 and TRBJ1-1, with 8 bases lining up with TRBD1. CDR1 is SQVTM, CDR2 ANQGSEA, per germline. The CDR3 is 15 residues long. V gave up 0 bases and J gave up 0 bases; unmatched junction bases: 3. The CDR3 bases are TGCAGCGTTGAAGATCTGGGACAGGTGAACACTGAAGCTTTCTTT. Protein product: CSVEDLGQVNTEAFF.

The chain uses TRBV5-5 and TRBJ1-1; possible D gene TRBD1, 5 bases. The CDR3 has 14 amino acids. Trimming removed 1 base from V and 5 bases from J, with 12 bases in between. Germline-derived CDR1 and CDR2 are SGHKS and YYEKEE (reference sequence). In nucleotides, the CDR3 is TGTGCCAGCAGCTTGACGGGGGAACGTACTGAAGCTTTCTTT. This translates into CASSLTGERTEAFF.

This chain links TRBV24-1 with TRBJ2-3, with 13 bases lining up with TRBD2. Germline CDR1 KGHDR, CDR2 SFDVKD. The CDR3 sequence is 18 residues long. V was clipped by 2 bases and J by 4 bases; unmatched bases: 8. This chain's CDR3 is CATSDYKRLAGGSDTQYF. CDR3 sequence (DNA): TGTGCCACCAGTGATTATAAGCGACTAGCGGGAGGATCAGATACGCAGTATTTT.

This clone has only one observation. The chain recombines TRBV19 with TRBJ1-1; 8 bases align to TRBD1. The CDR3 has 16 amino acids. The J segment lost 6 bases and the V segment lost 5 bases, leaving 14 bases of the junction unmatched. Germline V gene lookup returns CDR1 LNHDA and CDR2 SQIVND (reference sequence). CDR3 nucleotide sequence: TGTGCCAGTAGTTCTCCTCGTGGGACAGGAGAGGCTGAAGCTTTCTTT. Translation gives CASSSPRGTGEAEAFF.

The gene calls are TRBV10-2 and TRBJ2-1, with TRBD1 as a possible D gene (5 bases). Trimming shortened V by 7 bases and J by 2 bases, and 12 bases separated the two germline ends. Germline lookup yields CDR1 WSHSY and CDR2 SAAADI. The length of the CDR3 is 14 residues. DNA for the CDR3: TGCGCCAGCACCCCAGGGCTAACCTACAATGAGCAGTTCTTC. Residues: CASTPGLTYNEQFF.

This chain uses TRBV6-5 with TRBJ2-5; D is unresolved. V was shortened by 6 bases and J by 1 base, with 9 bases between the two germline ends. CDR1 and CDR2 from the germline V gene are MNHEY and SVGAGI. The CDR3 runs 13 residues. CDR3 sequence reads: CASSVGVQETQYF. The CDR3 nucleotides read TGTGCCAGCAGCGTAGGAGTCCAAGAGACCCAGTACTTC.

The J gene is TRBJ1-1, the V gene TRBV18; 8 bases are shared with TRBD1. The CDR3 length is 18 residues. V was clipped by 3 bases and J by 3 bases; unmatched bases: 15. CDR1 KGHSH and CDR2 LQKENI come from the germline V gene. CDR3 sequence reads: CASSPNRPRGRFDTEAFF. The CDR3 nucleotides are TGTGCCAGCTCACCTAATAGGCCCAGGGGGCGGTTTGACACTGAAGCTTTCTTT.

The chain is built from TRBV6-5 and TRBJ2-7; D is unresolved. V was cut by 2 bases and J by 0 bases, with 8 bases left in between. The CDR3 spans 14 residues. The germline V gene encodes CDR1 MNHEY and CDR2 SVGAGI. CDR3 loop: CASSYRESSYEQYF. In DNA, the CDR3 is TGTGCCAGCAGTTACAGAGAAAGCTCCTACGAGCAGTACTTC.

The chain recombines TRBV28 with TRBJ2-7; 9 bases align to TRBD1. The CDR3 spans 15 residues. The trim removed 10 bases at V and 2 bases at J, leaving 12 bases unmatched. Germline loops: CDR1 MDHEN, CDR2 SYDVKM. The CDR3 region is CATSSGQGRPYEQYF. As DNA, the CDR3 is TGTGCCACCAGCTCGGGACAGGGAAGACCCTACGAGCAGTACTTC.

This clone has only one observation. The chain carries TRBV5-1 and TRBJ2-7, with 13 bases fitting TRBD2. Per germline, CDR1 SGHRS and CDR2 YFSETQ. The CDR3 runs to 16 residues. Losses at the gene ends were 2 bases for V and 3 bases for J; bases not matched to a gene: 5. Here the CDR3 reads CASSFDGTSGVYEQYF. CDR3 in DNA: TGCGCCAGCAGCTTTGACGGGACTAGCGGGGTCTACGAGCAGTACTTC.

This chain links TRBV2 with TRBJ1-4; 10 bases are shared with TRBD1. Unmatched junction bases numbered 2, after V lost 5 bases and J lost 2 bases. This CDR3 has 15 residues. Germline V lookup: CDR1 SNHLY, CDR2 FYNNEI. The DNA of the CDR3 is TGTGCCAGCAGTAGGGACAGGGGCACTAATGAAAAACTGTTTTTT. Protein product: CASSRDRGTNEKLFF.

V usage is TRBV19 and J usage is TRBJ1-2; D is possibly TRBD1 (5 bases). There are 16 residues in the CDR3. Trimming removed 7 bases from V and 7 bases from J, with 25 bases in between. Germline CDR1 reads LNHDA; CDR2 reads SQIVND (reference sequence). Here the CDR3 reads CASIRQGQQEGSGYTF. DNA for the CDR3: TGTGCCAGTATCCGGCAGGGTCAGCAGGAGGGCTCTGGCTACACCTTC.